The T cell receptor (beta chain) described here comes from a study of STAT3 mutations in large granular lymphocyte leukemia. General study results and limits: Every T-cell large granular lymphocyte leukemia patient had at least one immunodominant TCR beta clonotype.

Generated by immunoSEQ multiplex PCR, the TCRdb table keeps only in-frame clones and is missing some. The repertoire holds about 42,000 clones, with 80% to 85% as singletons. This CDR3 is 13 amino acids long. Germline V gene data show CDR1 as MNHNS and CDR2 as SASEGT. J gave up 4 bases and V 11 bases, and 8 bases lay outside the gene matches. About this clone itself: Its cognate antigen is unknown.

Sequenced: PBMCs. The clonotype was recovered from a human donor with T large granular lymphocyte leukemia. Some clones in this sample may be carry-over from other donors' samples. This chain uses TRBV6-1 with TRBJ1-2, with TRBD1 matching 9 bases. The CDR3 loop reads CAGNRGPGYGYTF. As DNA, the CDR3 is TGTGCCGGCAACAGGGGGCCTGGCTATGGCTACACCTTC.